This TCR beta chain emerged from a study of blood T cell repertoires in COVID-19. Study background: The samples span acute and convalescent COVID-19 from the United States, Italy and Spain. The analysed material was cDNA or gDNA that came from T cells, B-cell-depleted T cells, or PBMCs.

Germline V CDR1 and CDR2: MNHEY, SVGEGT. This CDR3 has 17 residues. V lost 5 bases, J lost 3 bases, and 10 bases stayed unmatched. In the original workflow: The authors estimated nucleated cell counts from reference gene primer amplification. Clones were sequenced by immunoSEQ multiplex PCR, and TCRdb holds only the in-frame ones, with some missing. From that table come the V and J calls and clone size; the DNA was used to work out D and trimming. The table has approximately 92,000 clones, about 86% seen once. Material: peripheral blood. The origin of this receptor is a man in his sixties with acute or convalescent COVID-19. The rearrangement uses TRBV6-2 or TRBV6-3 and TRBJ2-3; 11 bases agree with TRBD2. CDR3 residues: CASSRLQTSGITDTQYF. As DNA, the CDR3 is TGTGCCAGCAGTAGACTCCAGACTAGCGGGATTACAGATACGCAGTATTTT.